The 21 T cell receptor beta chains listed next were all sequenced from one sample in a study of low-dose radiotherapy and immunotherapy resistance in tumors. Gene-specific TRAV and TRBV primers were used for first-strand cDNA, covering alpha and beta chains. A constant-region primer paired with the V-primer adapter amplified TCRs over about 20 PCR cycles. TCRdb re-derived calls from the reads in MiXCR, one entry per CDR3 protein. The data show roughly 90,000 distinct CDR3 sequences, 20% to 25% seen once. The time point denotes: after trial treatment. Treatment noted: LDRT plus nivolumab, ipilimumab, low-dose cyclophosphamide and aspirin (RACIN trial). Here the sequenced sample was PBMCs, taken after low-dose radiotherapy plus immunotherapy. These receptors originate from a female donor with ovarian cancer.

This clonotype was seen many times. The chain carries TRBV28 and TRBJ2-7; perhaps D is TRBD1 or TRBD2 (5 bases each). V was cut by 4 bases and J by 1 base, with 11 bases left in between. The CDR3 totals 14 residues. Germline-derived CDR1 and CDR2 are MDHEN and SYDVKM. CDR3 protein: CASSYPGRSYEQYF. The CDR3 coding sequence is TGTGCCAGCAGTTACCCGGGACGGTCCTACGAGCAGTACTTC.

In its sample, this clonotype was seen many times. CDR3 residues: CATSRGGSSYEQYF. The CDR3, as DNA: TGTGCCACCAGCAGAGGAGGGAGCTCCTACGAGCAGTACTTC. This sequence joins TRBV15 and TRBJ2-7, with D possibly TRBD2 on 5 matching bases. V lost 1 base to trimming and J lost 0 bases, with 7 bases between them. The CDR3 covers 14 residues. CDR1 is LNHNV and CDR2 is YYDKDF in the germline V gene (reference sequence).

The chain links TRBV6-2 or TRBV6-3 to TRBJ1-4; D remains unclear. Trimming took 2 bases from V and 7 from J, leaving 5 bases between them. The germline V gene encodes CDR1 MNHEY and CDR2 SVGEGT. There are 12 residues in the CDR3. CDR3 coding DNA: TGTGCCAGCAGTTACGTAGTTGAAAAACTGTTTTTT. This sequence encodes CASSYVVEKLFF.

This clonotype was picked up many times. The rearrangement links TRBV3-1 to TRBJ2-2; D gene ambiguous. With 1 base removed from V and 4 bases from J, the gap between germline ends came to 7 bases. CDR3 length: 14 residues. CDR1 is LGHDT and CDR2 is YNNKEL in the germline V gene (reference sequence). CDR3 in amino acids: CASSQGPATGELFF. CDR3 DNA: TGTGCCAGCAGCCAAGGCCCCGCCACCGGGGAGCTGTTTTTT.

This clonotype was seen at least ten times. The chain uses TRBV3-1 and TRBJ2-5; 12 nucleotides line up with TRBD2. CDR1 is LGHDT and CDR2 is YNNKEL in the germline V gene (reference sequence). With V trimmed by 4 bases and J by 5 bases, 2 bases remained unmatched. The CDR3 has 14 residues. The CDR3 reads CASSRLAGGETQYF. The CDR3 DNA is TGTGCCAGCAGCCGGCTAGCGGGGGGGGAGACCCAGTACTTC.

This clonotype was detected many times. This chain's CDR3 is CASSSRQGSTEAFF. CDR3 nucleotide sequence: TGTGCCAGCAGCTCCCGACAGGGTAGCACTGAAGCTTTCTTT. The J gene is TRBJ1-1, the V gene TRBV11-3; 7 bases line up with TRBD1. The CDR3 sequence is 14 residues long. Per the germline V gene, CDR1 is SGHNT and CDR2 is YENEEA. The V gene end was trimmed by 4 bases and the J gene end by 4 bases; junction bases not matched to a gene: 6.

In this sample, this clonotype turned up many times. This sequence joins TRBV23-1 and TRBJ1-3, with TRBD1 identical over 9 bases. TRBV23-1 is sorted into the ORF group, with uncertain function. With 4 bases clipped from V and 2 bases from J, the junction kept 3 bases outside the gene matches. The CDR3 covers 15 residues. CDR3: CASSPHRGPGNTIYF. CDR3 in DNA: TGCGCCAGCAGTCCCCACAGGGGGCCTGGAAACACCATATATTTT.

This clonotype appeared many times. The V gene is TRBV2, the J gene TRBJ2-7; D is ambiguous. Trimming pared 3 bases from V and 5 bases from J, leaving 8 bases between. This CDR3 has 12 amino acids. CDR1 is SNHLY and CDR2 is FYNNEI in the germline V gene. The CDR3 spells CASSDPQHEQYF. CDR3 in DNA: TGTGCCAGCAGTGACCCTCAGCACGAGCAGTACTTC.

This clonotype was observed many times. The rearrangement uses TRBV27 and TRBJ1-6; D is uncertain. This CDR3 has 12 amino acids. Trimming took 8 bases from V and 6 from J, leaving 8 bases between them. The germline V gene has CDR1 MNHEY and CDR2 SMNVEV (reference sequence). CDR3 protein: CASGRINSPLHF. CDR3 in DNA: TGTGCCAGCGGACGGATTAATTCACCCCTCCACTTT.

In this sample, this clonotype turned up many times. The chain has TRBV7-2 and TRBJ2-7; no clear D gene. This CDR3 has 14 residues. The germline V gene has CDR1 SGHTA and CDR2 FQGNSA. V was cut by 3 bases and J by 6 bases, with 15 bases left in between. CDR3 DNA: TGTGCCAGCAGCTTGAGAGACTCGAGGCCCGAGCAGTACTTC. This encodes CASSLRDSRPEQYF.

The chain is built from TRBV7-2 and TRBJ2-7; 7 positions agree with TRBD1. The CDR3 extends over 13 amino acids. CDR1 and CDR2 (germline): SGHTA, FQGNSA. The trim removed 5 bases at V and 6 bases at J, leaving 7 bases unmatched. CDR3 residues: CASSQTGLGEQYF. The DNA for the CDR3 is TGTGCCAGCAGCCAGACAGGGTTGGGCGAGCAGTACTTC.

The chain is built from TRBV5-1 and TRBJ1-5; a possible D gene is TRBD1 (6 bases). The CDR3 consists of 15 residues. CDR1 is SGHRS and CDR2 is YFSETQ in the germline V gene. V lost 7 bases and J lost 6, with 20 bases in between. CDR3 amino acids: CASPNLTGSVQPQHF. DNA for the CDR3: TGCGCCAGCCCTAACTTAACAGGGAGTGTTCAGCCCCAGCATTTT.

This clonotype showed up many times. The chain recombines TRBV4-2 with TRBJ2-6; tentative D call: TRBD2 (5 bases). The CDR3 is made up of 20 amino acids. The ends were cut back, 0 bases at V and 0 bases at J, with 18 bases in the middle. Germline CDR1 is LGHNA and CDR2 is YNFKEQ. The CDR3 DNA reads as TGTGCCAGCAGCCAAGATCTTCCGGGGTCCCTACCCTCTGGGGCCAACGTCCTGACTTTC. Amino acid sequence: CASSQDLPGSLPSGANVLTF.

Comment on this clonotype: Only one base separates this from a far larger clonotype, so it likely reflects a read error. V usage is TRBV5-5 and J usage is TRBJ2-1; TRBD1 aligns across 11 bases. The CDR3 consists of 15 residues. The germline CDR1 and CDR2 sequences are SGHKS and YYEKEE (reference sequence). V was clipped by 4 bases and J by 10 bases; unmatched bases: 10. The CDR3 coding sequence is TGTGCCAGCAGCCTGGACAGGGGGCTCCCCTACGAGCAGTTCTTC. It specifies CASSLDRGLPYEQFF.

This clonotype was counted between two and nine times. The CDR3 here is CSARVRTSTGELFF. The CDR3 nucleotides are TGCAGTGCGCGGGTCAGGACTAGCACCGGGGAGCTGTTTTTT. The rearrangement uses TRBV20-1 and TRBJ2-2; 7 bases are shared with TRBD2. Germline V gene sequence: CDR1 DFQATT, CDR2 SNEGSKA (reference sequence). The CDR3 covers 14 residues. The V and J ends lost 6 bases and 4 bases, in that order; junction bases with no gene match: 8.

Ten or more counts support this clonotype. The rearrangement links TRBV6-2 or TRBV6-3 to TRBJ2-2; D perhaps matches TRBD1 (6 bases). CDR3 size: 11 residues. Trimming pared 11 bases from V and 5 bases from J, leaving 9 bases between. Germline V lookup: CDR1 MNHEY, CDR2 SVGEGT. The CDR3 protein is CAARGTGELFF. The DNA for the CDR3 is TGTGCCGCCAGGGGAACCGGGGAGCTGTTTTTT.

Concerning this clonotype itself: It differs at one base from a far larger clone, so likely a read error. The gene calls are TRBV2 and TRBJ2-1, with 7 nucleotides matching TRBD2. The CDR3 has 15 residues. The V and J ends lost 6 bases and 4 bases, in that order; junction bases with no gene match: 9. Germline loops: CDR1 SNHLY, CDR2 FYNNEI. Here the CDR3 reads CASSSGTTLYNEQFF. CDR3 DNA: TGTGCCAGCAGCTCCGGGACTACCCTATACAATGAGCAGTTCTTC. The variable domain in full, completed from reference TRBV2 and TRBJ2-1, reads EPEVTQTPSHQVTQMGQEVILRCVPISNHLYFYWYRQILGQKVEFLVSFYNNEISEKSEIFDDQFSVERPDGSNFTLKIRSTKLEDSAMYFCASSSGTTLYNEQFFGPGTRLTVL.

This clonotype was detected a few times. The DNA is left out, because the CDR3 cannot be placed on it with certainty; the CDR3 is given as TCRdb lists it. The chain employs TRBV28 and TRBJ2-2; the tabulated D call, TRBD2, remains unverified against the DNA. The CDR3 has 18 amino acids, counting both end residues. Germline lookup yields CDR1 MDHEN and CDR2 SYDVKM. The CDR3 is CASSRLEGPVYTGELFFF.

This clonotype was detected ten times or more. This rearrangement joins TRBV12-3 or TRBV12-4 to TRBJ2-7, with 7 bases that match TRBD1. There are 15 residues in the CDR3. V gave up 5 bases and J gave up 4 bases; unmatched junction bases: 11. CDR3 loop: CASSPRQGRVYEQYF. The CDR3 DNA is TGTGCCAGCAGTCCCAGACAGGGTCGGGTGTACGAGCAGTACTTC.

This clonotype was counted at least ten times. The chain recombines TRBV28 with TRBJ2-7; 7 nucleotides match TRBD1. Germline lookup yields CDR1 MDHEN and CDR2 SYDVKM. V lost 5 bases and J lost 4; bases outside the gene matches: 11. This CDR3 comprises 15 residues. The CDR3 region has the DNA TGTGCCAGCAGTCTCACCCAAGGGGGCGCGTACGAGCAGTACTTC. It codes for CASSLTQGGAYEQYF.

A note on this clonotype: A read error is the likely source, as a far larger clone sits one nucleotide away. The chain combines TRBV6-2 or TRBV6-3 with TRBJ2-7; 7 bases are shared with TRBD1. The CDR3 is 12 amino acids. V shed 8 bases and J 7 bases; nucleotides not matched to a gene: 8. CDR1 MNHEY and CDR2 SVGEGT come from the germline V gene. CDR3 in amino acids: CASGTDYNEQYF. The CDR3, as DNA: TGTGCCAGCGGGACAGATTACAATGAGCAGTACTTC.